This paragraph reports one T cell receptor (beta chain). Its antigen is undetermined. This entry belongs to a study of T cell responses to AZD1222 COVID-19 vaccine. General observations from the study: Repertoires were collected only later (after the peak T cell response had occurred). Clonal diversity was possibly underestimated, and the donors were mostly white British, with more females. Baseline seropositives among AZD1222 recipients totaled only five or six. Spike-wide vaccine-associated CD4 TCRs dominated at 160-218 and 743-854.

Sequencing used immunoSEQ multiplex PCR; TCRdb keeps in-frame clones, though not all of them. This sample yields over 100,000 clones, of which about 88% are seen a single time; 2.4% belongs to the top ten. The germline V gene has CDR1 LNHDA and CDR2 SQIVND (reference sequence). Deletions cut 6 bases from V and 0 bases from J, with 11 bases between. The CDR3 runs 15 residues. Sequences were derived from peripheral blood, sampled on day 0 of AZD1222 vaccination. The sequence was obtained from an adult in good health. The rearrangement links TRBV19 to TRBJ2-2; no reliable D call. CDR3: CASRTTDSNTGELFF. The DNA for the CDR3 is TGTGCCAGTAGAACTACGGATTCGAACACCGGGGAGCTGTTTTTT.